This T cell receptor beta chain was profiled in a study of cytomegalovirus exposure and HLA in healthy donors. Findings and limits, study-wide: Apart from CMV serostatus, no immune exposure information was available. When analyzed later, the rates of TCR association showed variation by HLA locus, with DRB1 the most and HLA-C the fewest.

The primer mix had 60 Vbeta and 13 Jbeta primers. The table came from immunoSEQ multiplex PCR; TCRdb's copy has only in-frame clones and leaves some out. Its clone listing holds more than 100,000 clones. Regarding this clone: Its antigen is undetermined.

This CDR3 region has 14 residues. V shed 0 bases and J shed 5 bases, with 7 bases lying between them. Germline CDR1 is LNHNV and CDR2 is YYDKDF (reference sequence). Sequenced input: PBMCs. The TCR originated in a young man in good health and CMV-seronegative. The chain recombines TRBV15 with TRBJ1-4, with unresolved D. For the CDR3, the DNA is TGTGCCACCAGCAGAGACGGACTGAATGAAAAACTGTTTTTT. It yields the protein CATSRDGLNEKLFF.